This TCR beta chain was found in a study of shared clonotypes between healthy human individuals. Healthy HIV-negative adults without recent acute infections or vaccinations served as donors. Produced via immunoSEQ multiplex PCR; TCRdb's table is partial and in-frame only. The sample shows 550,000 to 800,000 clones, 74% of them seen only once. This clone has only a few counts. The antigen remains undetermined. The study's findings and limits: Rarefaction indicated that sorted-subset sequencing remained incomplete although depth was large.

CDR3 size: 15 residues. Trimming stripped 7 bases from V and 2 bases from J, with 12 bases between. Germline V CDR1 and CDR2: MNHEY, SMNVEV (reference sequence). The chain combines TRBV27 with TRBJ2-6; D gene uncertain. The receptor comes from a woman aged 25 to 39 in good health. Sequencing was performed on memory CD4+ T cells sorted from blood. The subset denotes: CD45RA-negative fraction. In DNA, the CDR3 is TGTGCCAGCACTACTGTTTTTCCTGGGGCCAACGTCCTGACTTTC. This codes for CASTTVFPGANVLTF.